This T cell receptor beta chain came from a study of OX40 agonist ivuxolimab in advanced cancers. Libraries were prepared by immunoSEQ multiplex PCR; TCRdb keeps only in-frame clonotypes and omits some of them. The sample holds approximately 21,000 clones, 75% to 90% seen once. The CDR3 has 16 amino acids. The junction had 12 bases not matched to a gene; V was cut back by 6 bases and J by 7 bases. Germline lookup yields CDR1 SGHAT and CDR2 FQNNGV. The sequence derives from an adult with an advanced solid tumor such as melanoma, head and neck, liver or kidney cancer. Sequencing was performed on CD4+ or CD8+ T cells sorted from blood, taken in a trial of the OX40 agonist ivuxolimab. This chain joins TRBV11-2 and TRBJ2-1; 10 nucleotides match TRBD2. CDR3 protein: CASRQIAGLAINEQFF. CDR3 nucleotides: TGTGCCAGCAGACAAATTGCGGGACTAGCGATTAATGAGCAGTTCTTC.